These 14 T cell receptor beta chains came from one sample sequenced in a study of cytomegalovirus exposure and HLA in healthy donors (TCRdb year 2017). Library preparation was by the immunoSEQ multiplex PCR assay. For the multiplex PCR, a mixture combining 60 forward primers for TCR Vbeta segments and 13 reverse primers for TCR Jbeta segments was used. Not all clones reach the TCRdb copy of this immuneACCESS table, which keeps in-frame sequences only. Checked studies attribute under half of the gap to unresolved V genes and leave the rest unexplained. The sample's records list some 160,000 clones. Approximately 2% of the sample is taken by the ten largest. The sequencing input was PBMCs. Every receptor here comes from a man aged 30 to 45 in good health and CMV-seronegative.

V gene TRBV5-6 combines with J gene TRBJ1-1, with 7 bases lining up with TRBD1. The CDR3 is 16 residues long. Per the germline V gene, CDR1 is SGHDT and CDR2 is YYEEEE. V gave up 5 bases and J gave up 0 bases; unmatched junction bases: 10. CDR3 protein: CASRRYEQGMNTEAFF. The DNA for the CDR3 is TGTGCCAGCAGACGGTACGAACAGGGGATGAACACTGAAGCTTTCTTT.

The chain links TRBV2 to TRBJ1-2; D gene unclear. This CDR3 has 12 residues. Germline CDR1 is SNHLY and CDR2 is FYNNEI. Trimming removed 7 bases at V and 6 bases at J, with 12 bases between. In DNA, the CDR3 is TGTGCCAGCACTTTCACAGCTAATGGCTACACCTTC. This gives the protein CASTFTANGYTF.

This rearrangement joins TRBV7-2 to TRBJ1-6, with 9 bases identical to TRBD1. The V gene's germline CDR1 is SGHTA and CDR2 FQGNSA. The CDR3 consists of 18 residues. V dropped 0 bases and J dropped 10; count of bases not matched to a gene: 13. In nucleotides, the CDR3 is TGTGCCAGCAGCTTAGCGGGGACAGGGTTGGGTACCGTCTCACCCCTCCACTTT. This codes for CASSLAGTGLGTVSPLHF.

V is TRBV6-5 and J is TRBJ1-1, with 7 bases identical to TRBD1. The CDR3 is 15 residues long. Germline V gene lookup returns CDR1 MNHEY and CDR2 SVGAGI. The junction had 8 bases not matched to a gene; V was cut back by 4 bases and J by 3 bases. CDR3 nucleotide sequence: TGTGCCAGCAGTTCCTCAGGGGGGGGCTACACTGAAGCTTTCTTT. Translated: CASSSSGGGYTEAFF.

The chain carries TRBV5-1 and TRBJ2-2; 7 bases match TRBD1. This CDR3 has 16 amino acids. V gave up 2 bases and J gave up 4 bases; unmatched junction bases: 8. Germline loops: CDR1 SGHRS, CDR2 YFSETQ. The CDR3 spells CASSFIGTGVTGELFF. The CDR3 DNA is TGCGCCAGCAGCTTTATCGGTACAGGGGTCACCGGGGAGCTGTTTTTT. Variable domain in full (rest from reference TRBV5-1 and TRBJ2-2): KAGVTQTPRYLIKTRGQQVTLSCSPISGHRSVSWYQQTPGQGLQFLFEYFSETQRNKGNFPGRFSGRQFSNSRSEMNVSTLELGDSALYLCASSFIGTGVTGELFFGEGSRLTVL.

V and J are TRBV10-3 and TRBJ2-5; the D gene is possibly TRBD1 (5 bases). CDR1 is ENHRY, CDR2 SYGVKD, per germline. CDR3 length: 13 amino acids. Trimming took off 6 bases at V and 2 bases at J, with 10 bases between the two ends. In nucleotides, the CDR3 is TGTGCCATCAGGTCAGGGTCACAAGAGACCCAGTACTTC. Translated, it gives CAIRSGSQETQYF.

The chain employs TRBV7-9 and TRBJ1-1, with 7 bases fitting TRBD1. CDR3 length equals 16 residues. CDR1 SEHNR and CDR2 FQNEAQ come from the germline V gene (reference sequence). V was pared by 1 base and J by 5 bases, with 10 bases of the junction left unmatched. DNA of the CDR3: TGTGCCAGCAGCTTAGTTCGGTTAGGGGGCTCTACTGAAGCTTTCTTT. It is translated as CASSLVRLGGSTEAFF.

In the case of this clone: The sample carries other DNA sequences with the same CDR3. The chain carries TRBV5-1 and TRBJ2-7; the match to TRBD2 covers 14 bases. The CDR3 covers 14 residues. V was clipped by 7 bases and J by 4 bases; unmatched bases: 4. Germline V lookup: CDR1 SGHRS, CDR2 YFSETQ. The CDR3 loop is CASGLAGGIYEQYF. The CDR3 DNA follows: TGCGCCAGCGGACTAGCGGGGGGAATTTACGAGCAGTACTTC.

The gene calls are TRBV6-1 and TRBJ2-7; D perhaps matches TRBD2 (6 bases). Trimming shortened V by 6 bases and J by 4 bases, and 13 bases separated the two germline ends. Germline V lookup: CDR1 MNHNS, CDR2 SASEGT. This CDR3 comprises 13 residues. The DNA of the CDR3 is TGTGCCAGCAGGGTAGGGGAGGAGTACGAGCAGTACTTC. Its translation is CASRVGEEYEQYF.

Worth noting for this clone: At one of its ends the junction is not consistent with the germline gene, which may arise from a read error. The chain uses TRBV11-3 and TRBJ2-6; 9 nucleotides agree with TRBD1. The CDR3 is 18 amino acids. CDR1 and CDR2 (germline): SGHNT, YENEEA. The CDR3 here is CASSPGTGRISGANVPTF. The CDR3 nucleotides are TGTGCCAGCAGCCCAGGGACAGGGCGCATCTCTGGGGCCAACGTCCCGACTTTC. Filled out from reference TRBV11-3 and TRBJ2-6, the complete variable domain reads EAGVVQSPRYKIIEKKQPVAFWCNPISGHNTLYWYLQNLGQGPELLIRYENEEAVDDSQLPKDRFSAERLKGVDSTLKIQPAELGDSAVYLCASSPGTGRISGANVPTFGAGSRLTVL.

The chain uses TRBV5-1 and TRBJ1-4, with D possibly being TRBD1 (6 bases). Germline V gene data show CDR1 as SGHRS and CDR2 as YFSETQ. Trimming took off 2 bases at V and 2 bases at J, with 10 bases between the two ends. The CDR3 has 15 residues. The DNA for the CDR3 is TGCGCCAGCAGCTTAGGGACACTCACTAATGAAAAACTGTTTTTT. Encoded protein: CASSLGTLTNEKLFF.

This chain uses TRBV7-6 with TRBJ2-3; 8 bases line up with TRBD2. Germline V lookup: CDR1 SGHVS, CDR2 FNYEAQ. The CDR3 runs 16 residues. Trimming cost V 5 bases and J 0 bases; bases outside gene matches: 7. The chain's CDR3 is CASSPGGASSTDTQYF. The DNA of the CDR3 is TGTGCCAGCAGCCCGGGAGGGGCGTCTAGCACAGATACGCAGTATTTT.

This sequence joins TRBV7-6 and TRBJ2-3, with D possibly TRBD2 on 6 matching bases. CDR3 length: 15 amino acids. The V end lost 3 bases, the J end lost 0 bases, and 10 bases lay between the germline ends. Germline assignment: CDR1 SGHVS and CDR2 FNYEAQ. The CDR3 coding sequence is TGTGCCAGCAGCTTGGGGACTGGAAGCACAGATACGCAGTATTTT. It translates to CASSLGTGSTDTQYF. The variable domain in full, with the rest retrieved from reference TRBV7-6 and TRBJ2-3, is GAGVSQSPRYKVTKRGQDVALRCDPISGHVSLYWYRQALGQGPEFLTYFNYEAQQDKSGLPNDRFSAERPEGSISTLTIQRTEQRDSAMYRCASSLGTGSTDTQYFGPGTRLTVL.

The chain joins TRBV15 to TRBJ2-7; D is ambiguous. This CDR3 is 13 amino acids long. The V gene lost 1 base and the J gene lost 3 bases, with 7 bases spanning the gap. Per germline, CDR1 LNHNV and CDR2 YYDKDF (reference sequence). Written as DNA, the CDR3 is TGTGCCACCAGCAGAGGACTTGACTACGAGCAGTACTTC. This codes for CATSRGLDYEQYF.